Listed here is a single TCR beta chain. Deletions cut 7 bases from V and 3 bases from J, with 13 bases between. This CDR3 is built from 13 residues. Germline V CDR1 and CDR2: SQVTM, ANQGSEA. The entry originates in a study of CD8 T cells in Susac syndrome. Reverse transcription used roughly 0.5 to 1 ug RNA and random hexamers. TCRdb used MiXCR to reprocess the immunoSEQ multiplex PCR reads, holding one entry per CDR3 protein. Of around 130,000 distinct CDR3 sequences listed, around nine tenths are singletons. The chain uses TRBV29-1 and TRBJ2-1; D is possibly TRBD1 (6 bases). This receptor was identified in a human donor with multiple sclerosis. Sequenced material: CD8+ T cells from PBMCs. CDR3 sequence reads: CSAEDSLYNEQFF. The CDR3 region has the DNA TGCAGCGCTGAGGACAGTCTCTACAATGAGCAGTTCTTC.